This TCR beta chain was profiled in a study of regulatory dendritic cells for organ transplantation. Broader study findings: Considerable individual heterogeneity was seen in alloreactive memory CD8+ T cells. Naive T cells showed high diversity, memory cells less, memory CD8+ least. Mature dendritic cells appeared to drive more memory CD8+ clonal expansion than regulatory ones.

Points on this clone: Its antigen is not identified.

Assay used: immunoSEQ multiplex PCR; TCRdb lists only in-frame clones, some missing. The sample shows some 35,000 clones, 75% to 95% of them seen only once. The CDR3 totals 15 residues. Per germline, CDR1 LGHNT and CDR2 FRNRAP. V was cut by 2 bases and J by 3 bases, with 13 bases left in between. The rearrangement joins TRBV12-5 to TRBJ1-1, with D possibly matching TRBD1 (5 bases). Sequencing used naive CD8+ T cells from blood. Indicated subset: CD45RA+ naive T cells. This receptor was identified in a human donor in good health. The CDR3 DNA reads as TGTGCTAGTGGTTTGTCCCGTAGGGGAGACACTGAAGCTTTCTTT. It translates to CASGLSRRGDTEAFF.